This TCR beta chain is from a study of blood T cells in healthy people across ages. Points from the study as a whole: Unknown CMV status may confound age-related changes in expanded clones. Greater diversity and more naive CD4+ cells were seen in long-lived donors than in aged donors.

This clonotype was seen just once. Its specificity is not known. After removal of 0 bases from V and 0 bases from J, the junction contained 5 bases not matched to a gene. From germline, CDR1 is DFQATT and CDR2 SNEGSKA (reference sequence). The CDR3 has 15 amino acids. A second PCR of 7 to 11 cycles used a sample-barcoded 5' primer and a J-beta primer mix. A tag from a template-switch adaptor with 12 random nucleotides marked each cDNA molecule. One entry per CDR3 protein results from TCRdb running MiXCR on the 5' RACE reads. This sample has roughly 2 million distinct CDR3 sequences, with around 50% found just once.

This TCR was sampled from a woman aged 40 to 55 in good health. Material for sequencing was blood. V and J are TRBV20-1 and TRBJ2-7; 7 positions match TRBD2. The CDR3 coding sequence is TGCAGTGCTAGAGACGCTAGCGGCAGCTCCTACGAGCAGTACTTC. It encodes CSARDASGSSYEQYF.